Following are 17 T cell receptor beta chains from one sample sequenced in a study of blood T cell repertoires in COVID-19. Profiled with immunoSEQ multiplex PCR; TCRdb holds only in-frame clones, not every one. The data contain 180,000 or so clones, about 86% of them singletons. Specimen: peripheral blood. The origin of the receptors is a man aged 55 to 70 with acute or convalescent COVID-19.

This clone was observed once. The chain uses TRBV28 and TRBJ1-4; D remains unclear. CDR3 length equals 14 residues. From germline, CDR1 is MDHEN and CDR2 SYDVKM. Trimming pared 10 bases from V and 0 bases from J, leaving 12 bases between. CDR3 residues: CATLSGATNEKLFF. The DNA for the CDR3 is TGTGCCACCCTGTCGGGAGCAACTAATGAAAAACTGTTTTTT.

This rearrangement joins TRBV28 to TRBJ2-2, with a possible D match to TRBD2 (6 bases). This CDR3 comprises 17 residues. Germline loops: CDR1 MDHEN, CDR2 SYDVKM. Trimming took 6 bases from V and 2 from J, leaving 19 bases between them. CDR3: CASSPWGGTANTGELFF. CDR3 coding DNA: TGTGCCAGCAGCCCCTGGGGCGGGACTGCAAACACCGGGGAGCTGTTTTTT.

The rearrangement joins TRBV19 to TRBJ2-1, with 8 bases that match TRBD2. The CDR3 is made up of 14 amino acids. The germline V gene encodes CDR1 LNHDA and CDR2 SQIVND (reference sequence). The V and J ends lost 5 bases and 3 bases, in that order; junction bases with no gene match: 3. The CDR3 reads CASSRLANYNEQFF. In DNA, the CDR3 is TGTGCCAGTAGTCGACTAGCGAACTACAATGAGCAGTTCTTC.

The chain has TRBV7-3 and TRBJ2-1, with 9 bases matching TRBD2. The junction had 7 bases not matched to a gene; V was cut back by 5 bases and J by 5 bases. This CDR3 has 15 residues. Germline CDR1 and CDR2: SGHTA and FQGTGA. The CDR3 loop reads CASSLAGTSNNEQFF. CDR3 in DNA: TGTGCCAGCAGCCTAGCGGGAACATCTAACAATGAGCAGTTCTTC.

V is TRBV28 and J is TRBJ2-5; TRBD1 is a possible D gene (6 bases). This CDR3 contains 14 residues. Trimming left V 3 bases short and J 1 base short, with 9 bases between. Germline CDR1 reads MDHEN; CDR2 reads SYDVKM. The CDR3 coding sequence is TGTGCCAGCAGTTTGCTAGGGGGCCAAGAGACCCAGTACTTC. It yields the protein CASSLLGGQETQYF.

This clone was observed once. The CDR3 reads CASSLRGRGDTGELFF. CDR3 bases: TGCGCCAGCAGCTTGCGGGGTCGCGGGGACACCGGGGAGCTGTTTTTT. The V gene is TRBV5-1, the J gene TRBJ2-2; possibly TRBD2 for D (6 bases). The CDR3 extends over 16 amino acids. Looked up from germline, CDR1 is SGHRS and CDR2 is YFSETQ. V was shortened by 1 base and J by 3 bases, with 13 bases between the two germline ends.

The chain carries TRBV27 and TRBJ2-2; tentatively, D is TRBD1 (6 bases). The germline V and J ends were trimmed by 6 bases and 5 bases, with 19 bases remaining between them. Germline lookup yields CDR1 MNHEY and CDR2 SMNVEV (reference sequence). CDR3 size: 16 residues. For the CDR3, the DNA is TGTGCCAGCAGCGGATTGGGCCCAGGGGTTACCGGGGAGCTGTTTTTT. Translated, it gives CASSGLGPGVTGELFF.

The chain combines TRBV11-1 with TRBJ1-2, with TRBD1 identical over 8 bases. The CDR3 is 15 amino acids. With V trimmed by 2 bases and J by 6 bases, 8 bases remained unmatched. Germline CDR1 reads SGHAT; CDR2 reads FQDESV (reference sequence). CDR3 nucleotide sequence: TGTGCCAGCAGCTTATCGCGGGACAGGCGGGATGGCTACACCTTC. Residues: CASSLSRDRRDGYTF.

V usage is TRBV6-5 and J usage is TRBJ2-5; the match to TRBD2 covers 12 bases. J lost 4 bases, V lost 6 bases, and 6 bases had no gene match. The CDR3 is 15 amino acids. CDR1 is MNHEY, CDR2 SVGAGI, per germline. CDR3 residues: CASRLLAGGRETQYF. CDR3 DNA sequence: TGTGCCAGCAGACTACTAGCGGGAGGACGAGAGACCCAGTACTTC.

The chain's CDR3 is CASSYKGRPQETQYF. CDR3 nucleotide sequence: TGTGCCAGCAGTTACAAGGGGAGGCCCCAAGAGACCCAGTACTTC. This sequence joins TRBV6-6 and TRBJ2-5; the D gene is possibly TRBD2 (6 bases). CDR1 MNHNY and CDR2 SVGAGI come from the germline V gene (reference sequence). The CDR3 contains 15 residues. V lost 2 bases and J 1 base, leaving 11 bases between the germline ends.

This sequence joins TRBV19 and TRBJ1-4, with 9 bases aligning to TRBD1. Germline lookup yields CDR1 LNHDA and CDR2 SQIVND (reference sequence). V was clipped by 5 bases and J by 2 bases; unmatched bases: 3. This CDR3 is 15 amino acids long. DNA of the CDR3: TGTGCCAGTAGTGCCACAGGGGGCACTAATGAAAAACTGTTTTTT. This codes for CASSATGGTNEKLFF.

This clone was observed a few times. This rearrangement joins TRBV5-1 to TRBJ2-2, with 9 bases fitting TRBD1. Per the germline V gene, CDR1 is SGHRS and CDR2 is YFSETQ. This CDR3 contains 14 residues. V shed 7 bases, J shed 9 bases, and the junction held 10 bases outside the gene matches. The chain's CDR3 is CASDRTGAGRELFF. The CDR3 DNA reads TGCGCCAGCGACAGGACAGGGGCAGGTCGGGAGCTGTTTTTT.

The rearrangement joins TRBV28 to TRBJ2-4; D is possibly TRBD1 (6 bases). This CDR3 has 16 amino acids. The V and J ends lost 5 bases and 4 bases respectively, with 18 bases between them. CDR1 and CDR2 from the germline V gene are MDHEN and SYDVKM. The CDR3 nucleotides read TGTGCCAGCAGTAAACAGGGCAACCCAGGGAAAAACATTCAGTACTTC. Amino acid sequence: CASSKQGNPGKNIQYF.

The V gene is TRBV21-1, the J gene TRBJ1-5; no check of the table's D call, TRBD1, against the DNA was made. TRBV21-1 is deemed a pseudogene. This CDR3 contains 17 residues. The CDR3 nucleotides are TGTGCCAGCAGCAAAGTAGAAAGGACAGTCCCGGGGCAGCCCCAGCATTTT. Protein: CASSKVERTVPGQPQHF.

The genes are TRBV29-1 and TRBJ2-7; tentative D call: TRBD2 (7 bases). Germline CDR1 SQVTM, CDR2 ANQGSEA. The CDR3 runs 16 residues. Trimming took 0 bases from V and 5 from J, leaving 20 bases between them. CDR3 sequence reads: CSVEDGPGGGIHEQYF. The CDR3 DNA is TGCAGCGTTGAAGATGGACCGGGGGGCGGAATACACGAGCAGTACTTC.

This clone has only one observation. The V call is TRBV5-5, the J call TRBJ1-1; 8 nucleotides agree with TRBD1. Germline CDR1 SGHKS, CDR2 YYEKEE (reference sequence). The ends lost 5 bases at V and 4 bases at J; junction bases unmatched: 4. The CDR3 consists of 13 residues. The CDR3 DNA reads as TGTGCCAGCAGGACAGGGGCTGGCACTGAAGCTTTCTTT. Translation gives CASRTGAGTEAFF. Complete variable domain (other parts from reference TRBV5-5 and TRBJ1-1): DAGVTQSPTHLIKTRGQQVTLRCSPISGHKSVSWYQQVLGQGPQFIFQYYEKEERGRGNFPDRFSARQFPNYSSELNVNALLLGDSALYLCASRTGAGTEAFFGQGTRLTVV.

This clone appeared once. The CDR3 DNA reads as TGTGCCAGCTCACCCCCTATCGGTTACACCGGGGAGCTGTTTTTT. Amino acid sequence: CASSPPIGYTGELFF. The rearrangement joins TRBV18 to TRBJ2-2; no clear D gene. Germline-derived CDR1 and CDR2 are KGHSH and LQKENI. V was pared by 3 bases and J by 3 bases, with 11 bases between. The CDR3 runs to 15 residues.